A single sample gave rise to the 9 T cell receptor beta chains below, sequenced in a study of shared T cell receptors in the human thymus. Some clones are missing from TCRdb's copy, which holds only in-frame ones; the method was immunoSEQ multiplex PCR. The sample yields approximately 490,000 clones, about 84% seen once. The sample was also linked to a second study, of human thymus T cells.

Sequenced input: thymocytes. These receptors were taken from a boy younger than two with a congenital heart defect.

The chain links TRBV6-1 to TRBJ2-1; 9 nucleotides agree with TRBD1. The CDR3 runs to 14 residues. V shed 6 bases and J 8 bases; nucleotides not matched to a gene: 8. CDR1 MNHNS and CDR2 SASEGT come from the germline V gene. The CDR3 nucleotides are TGTGCCAGCAGAGGCAGGGGACAGGGCGATGAGCAGTTCTTC. Translated: CASRGRGQGDEQFF.

V and J are TRBV7-9 and TRBJ2-7; D gene ambiguous. CDR3 length: 15 residues. V lost 3 bases, J lost 2 bases, and 14 bases lay in between. In germline, CDR1 is SEHNR, CDR2 FQNEAQ (reference sequence). The CDR3 DNA is TGTGCCAGCAGCTTTGGGTCAGGCCCCACCTACGAGCAGTACTTC. Translating gives CASSFGSGPTYEQYF.

V usage is TRBV7-2 and J usage is TRBJ2-5; TRBD1 matches at 7 bases. This CDR3 has 14 amino acids. CDR1 SGHTA and CDR2 FQGNSA come from the germline V gene. Losses at the gene ends were 5 bases for V and 0 bases for J; bases not matched to a gene: 3. CDR3 bases: TGTGCCAGCAGCCGGGACAGCAACCAAGAGACCCAGTACTTC. Its protein is CASSRDSNQETQYF. The complete variable domain, with remaining parts taken from reference TRBV7-2 and TRBJ2-5, reads GAGVSQSPSNKVTEKGKDVELRCDPISGHTALYWYRQSLGQGLEFLIYFQGNSAPDKSGLPSDRFSAERTGGSVSTLTIQRTQQEDSAVYLCASSRDSNQETQYFGPGTRLLVL.

This clone was counted a few times. V is TRBV7-9 and J is TRBJ1-2; 7 bases align to TRBD1. CDR1 is SEHNR, CDR2 FQNEAQ, per germline (reference sequence). Trimming at V came to 4 bases and at J to 1 base, leaving 3 bases not matched to a gene. This CDR3 has 14 amino acids. The CDR3 region is CASSSGTDNYGYTF. As DNA, the CDR3 is TGTGCCAGCAGCTCCGGGACAGATAACTATGGCTACACCTTC. The complete variable domain, with remaining parts taken from reference TRBV7-9 and TRBJ1-2, reads DTGVSQNPRHKITKRGQNVTFRCDPISEHNRLYWYRQTLGQGPEFLTYFQNEAQLEKSRLLSDRFSAERPKGSFSTLEIQRTEQGDSAMYLCASSSGTDNYGYTFGSGTRLTVV.

This clone has just a few counts. The chain uses TRBV7-9 and TRBJ2-3; 9 positions agree with TRBD2. The CDR3 has 12 residues. Unmatched junction bases numbered 7, after V lost 4 bases and J lost 14 bases. CDR1 is SEHNR, CDR2 FQNEAQ, per germline (reference sequence). The CDR3 region is CASSSGGLARYF. CDR3 nucleotide sequence: TGTGCCAGCAGCTCGGGGGGACTAGCACGGTATTTT. The full variable domain, completed using reference TRBV7-9 and TRBJ2-3, is DTGVSQNPRHKITKRGQNVTFRCDPISEHNRLYWYRQTLGQGPEFLTYFQNEAQLEKSRLLSDRFSAERPKGSFSTLEIQRTEQGDSAMYLCASSSGGLARYFGPGTRLTVL.

The chain joins TRBV14 to TRBJ1-4, with D maybe TRBD1 (5 bases). CDR1 is SGHDN and CDR2 is FVKESK in the germline V gene. This CDR3 has 16 amino acids. The ends were cut back, 1 base at V and 0 bases at J, with 9 bases in the middle. DNA of the CDR3: TGTGCCAGCAGCCAAGTTAGGGGCGCAACTAATGAAAAACTGTTTTTT. Protein sequence: CASSQVRGATNEKLFF.

CDR3 amino acids: CASSKGLFQETQYF. In DNA form, the CDR3 reads TGTGCCAGCAGCAAGGGACTGTTCCAAGAGACCCAGTACTTC. The V and J genes are TRBV13 and TRBJ2-5; a weak D match, TRBD2 (6 bases). CDR3 length: 14 amino acids. CDR1 PRHDT and CDR2 FYEKMQ come from the germline V gene (reference sequence). Trimming took 5 bases from V and 1 from J, leaving 11 bases between them.

J is TRBJ2-4 and V is TRBV18; D might be TRBD2 (7 bases). V was trimmed by 4 bases and J by 5 bases, leaving 21 bases between them. CDR1 KGHSH and CDR2 LQKENI come from the germline V gene. This CDR3 has 17 amino acids. CDR3 bases: TGTGCCAGCTCACGGGCTGGGGGGGGCTTTCCTGAAAACATTCAGTACTTC. Amino acids: CASSRAGGGFPENIQYF.

The V and J genes are TRBV14 and TRBJ1-2, with D perhaps matching TRBD1 (5 bases). The CDR3 is made up of 13 amino acids. Germline V gene sequence: CDR1 SGHDN, CDR2 FVKESK. Trimming removed 0 bases from V and 9 bases from J, with 11 bases in between. CDR3 bases: TGTGCCAGCAGCCAAGATTACCAGGGTAGCTACACCTTC. This codes for CASSQDYQGSYTF. Filled out from reference TRBV14 and TRBJ1-2, the complete variable domain reads EAGVTQFPSHSVIEKGQTVTLRCDPISGHDNLYWYRRVMGKEIKFLLHFVKESKQDESGMPNNRFLAERTGGTYSTLKVQPAELEDSGVYFCASSQDYQGSYTFGSGTRLTVV.